A single sample gave rise to the 26 T cell receptor beta chains below, sequenced in a study of T cell clonotyping in hematopoietic cell transplantation. Generated by immunoSEQ multiplex PCR, the TCRdb table keeps only in-frame clones and is missing some. This table holds some 3,000 clones, about three quarters found once. Here the sequenced sample was peripheral blood mononuclear cells, taken 180 days after allogeneic stem cell transplant. The receptors here all came from a male patient between 60 and 69 years old who had an allogeneic stem cell transplant, so T cells may come from the graft donor. Some clones in this sample may be carry-over from other donors' samples.

The chain combines TRBV7-9 with TRBJ2-7, with no clear D. The CDR3 sequence is 12 residues long. Trimming took 3 bases from V and 3 from J, leaving 6 bases between them. Per germline, CDR1 SEHNR and CDR2 FQNEAQ (reference sequence). The CDR3 sequence is CASSFGDYEQYF. CDR3 DNA sequence: TGTGCCAGCAGCTTTGGAGACTACGAGCAGTACTTC. Complete variable domain (other parts from reference TRBV7-9 and TRBJ2-7): DTGVSQNPRHKITKRGQNVTFRCDPISEHNRLYWYRQTLGQGPEFLTYFQNEAQLEKSRLLSDRFSAERPKGSFSTLEIQRTEQGDSAMYLCASSFGDYEQYFGPGTRLTVT.

This chain joins TRBV19 and TRBJ2-3; 7 nucleotides line up with TRBD2. CDR3 length: 14 amino acids. Germline V gene sequence: CDR1 LNHDA, CDR2 SQIVND (reference sequence). J lost 5 bases, V lost 2 bases, and 4 bases had no gene match. The CDR3, as DNA: TGTGCCAGTAGTATACTAGCGGTGCAAGATACGCAGTATTTT. This translates into CASSILAVQDTQYF.

The chain joins TRBV6-6 to TRBJ1-2; perhaps TRBD1 as D (5 bases). The CDR3 is 16 amino acids. Germline V lookup: CDR1 MNHNY, CDR2 SVGAGI (reference sequence). V was cut by 3 bases and J by 6 bases, with 20 bases left in between. This CDR3 reads CASSYLGRGVDHGYTF. The CDR3 nucleotides are TGTGCCAGCAGTTATCTAGGGAGGGGTGTCGACCATGGCTACACCTTC.

The rearrangement joins TRBV10-3 to TRBJ2-2; 11 bases are shared with TRBD2. The V and J ends lost 5 bases and 1 base, in that order; junction bases with no gene match: 3. Germline values: CDR1 ENHRY, CDR2 SYGVKD. The CDR3 is 16 residues long. Here the CDR3 DNA reads TGTGCCATCAGTATTAGCGGGAGGGTGAACACCGGGGAGCTGTTTTTT. It specifies CAISISGRVNTGELFF.

As to this clone: Relative to the germline gene, one junction end is altered; a read error may explain this. The rearrangement uses TRBV7-7 and TRBJ2-5; tentative D call: TRBD1 (6 bases). The germline CDR1 and CDR2 sequences are SSHAT and FNYEAQ (reference sequence). CDR3 size: 14 residues. CDR3 loop: CASSQGQGAETQYF. The CDR3 DNA reads as TGTGCTAGCAGCCAGGGGCAGGGTGCGGAGACCCAGTACTTC.

This rearrangement joins TRBV29-1 to TRBJ1-2; a weak D match, TRBD1 (5 bases). Germline CDR1 SQVTM, CDR2 ANQGSEA. The V end was cut by 6 bases, the J end by 4 bases, with 15 bases between. The CDR3 sequence is 13 residues long. CDR3 loop: CSVPGRGGYGYTF. The CDR3 DNA is TGCAGCGTACCAGGGAGGGGAGGCTATGGCTACACCTTC.

This clone was counted a few times. V gene TRBV28 combines with J gene TRBJ1-2, with D perhaps TRBD1 (6 bases). V lost 2 bases to trimming and J lost 4 bases, with 11 bases between them. Germline V CDR1 and CDR2: MDHEN, SYDVKM. This CDR3 contains 14 residues. This chain's CDR3 is CASSLAGHLYGYTF. The DNA for the CDR3 is TGTGCCAGCAGTTTAGCGGGACACCTCTATGGCTACACCTTC.

In the case of this clone: In the same sample, other DNA sequences code for this CDR3. This chain connects TRBV6-5 to TRBJ2-3; no definite D call. The germline V gene encodes CDR1 MNHEY and CDR2 SVGAGI. The CDR3 contains 14 residues. The V gene lost 0 bases and the J gene lost 2 bases, with 6 bases spanning the gap. The CDR3 sequence is CASSYSGSTDTQYF. Written as DNA, the CDR3 is TGTGCCAGCAGTTACTCAGGGTCCACAGATACGCAGTATTTT.

The genes are TRBV29-1 and TRBJ2-1; 8 bases are a match to TRBD2. CDR1 is SQVTM and CDR2 is ANQGSEA in the germline V gene. V lost 6 bases and J lost 9; bases outside the gene matches: 13. CDR3 size: 14 residues. The CDR3 region is CSVLGAGLEGEQFF. CDR3 in DNA: TGCAGCGTCTTGGGCGCGGGACTAGAGGGTGAGCAGTTCTTC.

This clone was picked up a small number of times. The rearrangement uses TRBV7-3 and TRBJ2-4; possibly TRBD1 or TRBD2 for D (6 bases each). The germline V and J ends were trimmed by 5 bases and 8 bases, with 19 bases remaining between them. The CDR3 runs 15 residues. Germline V gives CDR1 SGHTA, CDR2 FQGTGA. CDR3 in amino acids: CASSKVGGSGDIQYF. CDR3 DNA: TGTGCCAGCAGCAAAGTGGGGGGCTCAGGGGACATTCAGTACTTC.

This clone came up once. The chain uses TRBV29-1 and TRBJ1-1; TRBD1 agrees at 12 bases. This CDR3 contains 14 residues. Trimming cost V 7 bases and J 0 bases; bases outside gene matches: 3. Germline CDR1 reads SQVTM; CDR2 reads ANQGSEA. The CDR3 reads CSAGQGAMNTEAFF. DNA of the CDR3: TGCAGCGCGGGACAGGGGGCGATGAACACTGAAGCTTTCTTT.

The CDR3, as DNA: TGTGCCTGGAGTTCTACTAGCGGGAGCCAGTATGAGCAGTTCTTC. Amino acids: CAWSSTSGSQYEQFF. The chain couples TRBV30 to TRBJ2-1; 11 bases line up with TRBD2. Germline V gene sequence: CDR1 GTSNPN, CDR2 SVGIG (reference sequence). This CDR3 has 15 residues. J was trimmed by 8 bases and V by 2 bases; bases with no gene match: 8. The entire variable domain, with the rest obtained from reference TRBV30 and TRBJ2-1, is as follows: SQTIHQWPATLVQPVGSPLSLECTVEGTSNPNLYWYRQAAGRGLQLLFYSVGIGQISSEVPQNLSASRPQDRQFILSSKKLLLSDSGFYLCAWSSTSGSQYEQFFGPGTRLTVL.

The rearrangement joins TRBV7-8 to TRBJ2-7; 11 bases map to TRBD2. The CDR3 loop spans 13 amino acids. Germline-derived CDR1 and CDR2 are SGHVS and FQNEAQ. After removal of 5 bases from V and 9 bases from J, the junction contained 6 bases not matched to a gene. CDR3 coding DNA: TGTGCCAGCAGCCGGGTACTAGCGGGGGCGCAGTACTTC. This sequence encodes CASSRVLAGAQYF.

This chain joins TRBV5-1 and TRBJ1-2; 8 bases map to TRBD1. J lost 7 bases, V lost 5 bases, and 7 bases had no gene match. Germline-derived CDR1 and CDR2 are SGHRS and YFSETQ. This CDR3 contains 13 residues. The CDR3 loop is CASSPGGLGGYTF. The CDR3 region has the DNA TGCGCCAGCAGTCCAGGGGGCTTAGGTGGCTACACCTTC.

CDR3 DNA sequence: TGTGCCAGCAGCTTGGGGGCAACAGATACGCAGTATTTT. It specifies CASSLGATDTQYF. The chain carries TRBV5-4 and TRBJ2-3; D unresolved. The germline V and J ends were trimmed by 0 bases and 3 bases, with 5 bases remaining between them. From germline, CDR1 is SGHNT and CDR2 YYREEE (reference sequence). The CDR3 length is 13 residues.

The gene calls are TRBV7-2 and TRBJ1-2, with 8 positions matching TRBD1. Germline lookup yields CDR1 SGHTA and CDR2 FQGNSA. V dropped 5 bases and J dropped 5; count of bases not matched to a gene: 10. This CDR3 region has 15 residues. The CDR3 region is CASSPGTGGFYGYTF. For the CDR3, the DNA is TGTGCCAGCAGCCCGGGGACAGGCGGGTTTTATGGCTACACCTTC.

This sequence joins TRBV9 and TRBJ2-7; D possibly corresponds to TRBD2 (5 bases). CDR1 is SGDLS and CDR2 is YYNGEE in the germline V gene. The CDR3 is 13 amino acids. V lost 3 bases, J lost 6 bases, and 13 bases lay in between. Written as DNA, the CDR3 is TGTGCCAGCAGCGCCGGACTGAAGGGCGAGCAGTACTTC. It is translated as CASSAGLKGEQYF.

The rearrangement uses TRBV6-1 and TRBJ2-1, with 7 bases identical to TRBD2. V trimming: 2 bases; J trimming: 6 bases; junction bases outside the gene matches: 7. The germline V gene encodes CDR1 MNHNS and CDR2 SASEGT. The CDR3 extends over 15 amino acids. DNA of the CDR3: TGTGCCAGCAGTGAACAGTTAGCGGGCCTCAATGAGCAGTTCTTC. Translation gives CASSEQLAGLNEQFF.

The CDR3 nucleotides read TGTGCCAGCAGTTTGGGGAATGTCGGAGCTTTCTTT. The encoded protein is CASSLGNVGAFF. This sequence joins TRBV28 and TRBJ1-1; unclear D gene. V was cut by 3 bases and J by 10 bases, with 12 bases left in between. The CDR3 has 12 residues. Germline lookup yields CDR1 MDHEN and CDR2 SYDVKM.

V usage is TRBV29-1 and J usage is TRBJ2-7, with 7 positions matching TRBD1. This CDR3 is built from 13 residues. The V gene end was trimmed by 4 bases and the J gene end by 4 bases; junction bases not matched to a gene: 7. CDR1 SQVTM and CDR2 ANQGSEA come from the germline V gene. The CDR3 here is CSVVRDSTYEQYF. DNA for the CDR3: TGCAGCGTTGTCCGGGACAGCACTTACGAGCAGTACTTC.

This CDR3 reads CASRSSGDYGYTF. The CDR3 coding sequence is TGTGCCAGCAGATCTAGTGGTGACTATGGCTACACCTTC. The V call is TRBV28, the J call TRBJ1-2; D is unresolved. The CDR3 runs 13 residues. CDR1 is MDHEN, CDR2 SYDVKM, per germline. Deletions cut 6 bases from V and 3 bases from J, with 11 bases between.

J is TRBJ1-5 and V is TRBV28, with D perhaps matching TRBD1 (6 bases). The V end lost 5 bases, the J end lost 0 bases, and 8 bases lay between the germline ends. The CDR3 runs 14 residues. Per germline, CDR1 MDHEN and CDR2 SYDVKM. CDR3 loop: CASSPGDSNQPQHF. The CDR3 DNA is TGTGCCAGCAGTCCAGGGGATAGCAATCAGCCCCAGCATTTT.

This clone ranks as large. The chain has TRBV7-8 and TRBJ1-5; D remains ambiguous. The CDR3 extends over 14 amino acids. The germline CDR1 and CDR2 sequences are SGHVS and FQNEAQ. Deletions cut 0 bases from V and 4 bases from J, with 7 bases between. CDR3 DNA: TGTGCCAGCAGCTTAGCCAGAGTGAATCAGCCCCAGCATTTT. This encodes CASSLARVNQPQHF. Together with reference TRBV7-8 and TRBJ1-5, the CDR3 gives the full variable domain: GAGVSQSPRYKVAKRGQDVALRCDPISGHVSLFWYQQALGQGPEFLTYFQNEAQLDKSGLPSDRFFAERPEGSVSTLKIQRTQQEDSAVYLCASSLARVNQPQHFGDGTRLSIL.

A remark on this clone: Other DNA sequences in the same sample also yield this CDR3. The V and J genes are TRBV11-2 and TRBJ2-3; a weak D match, TRBD2 (5 bases). The V end lost 1 base, the J end lost 0 bases, and 8 bases lay between the germline ends. This CDR3 comprises 15 residues. Germline-derived CDR1 and CDR2 are SGHAT and FQNNGV. CDR3 sequence (DNA): TGTGCCAGCAGCTTAGCGAGCGGTAGCACAGATACGCAGTATTTT. Protein: CASSLASGSTDTQYF.

This clone is classed as large. The rearrangement joins TRBV7-8 to TRBJ2-2; D remains ambiguous. Trimming took 4 bases from V and 6 from J, leaving 6 bases between them. The CDR3 length is 12 residues. CDR1 is SGHVS and CDR2 is FQNEAQ in the germline V gene. The CDR3 nucleotides read TGTGCCAGCAGCTCTGAGGCCGGGGAGCTGTTTTTT. As protein: CASSSEAGELFF.

The V gene is TRBV7-2, the J gene TRBJ1-2, with 7 bases matching TRBD1. Germline assignment: CDR1 SGHTA and CDR2 FQGNSA. The CDR3 spans 13 residues. V lost 4 bases and J lost 9; bases outside the gene matches: 8. Here the CDR3 reads CASSSGQDRSYTF. CDR3 coding DNA: TGTGCCAGCAGCTCTGGACAGGATAGGAGCTACACCTTC.